Detailed here is one TCR beta chain. This sample was taken from a study of blood T cell repertoires in COVID-19. In germline, CDR1 is SEHNR, CDR2 FQNEAQ (reference sequence). This CDR3 has 15 amino acids. V was pared by 3 bases and J by 6 bases, with 17 bases between. The repertoire was sequenced with immunoSEQ multiplex PCR; TCRdb's copy has only in-frame clones and lacks some. Of roughly 150,000 clones in the sample, roughly 84% were seen once. Source material: PBMCs or T cells enriched from blood (not recorded which). This chain uses TRBV7-9 with TRBJ1-2, with unresolved D. The receptor was isolated from a man aged 60-69 years who had recovered from COVID-19. The CDR3 bases are TGTGCCAGCAGCTTGAGTGGGAAGCTAGCGGATGGCTACACCTTC. Protein product: CASSLSGKLADGYTF.